What follows is one TCR beta chain and its context. Its antigen is as yet unknown. This entry is derived from a study of cytomegalovirus exposure and HLA in healthy donors. CDR3 size: 17 residues. V gave up 3 bases and J gave up 6 bases, with 20 bases separating them. From germline, CDR1 is MGHDK and CDR2 SYGVNS. PCR primers comprised 60 Vbeta and 13 Jbeta primers. The data were produced by immunoSEQ multiplex PCR, yet TCRdb's version contains in-frame clones alone and is incomplete. There are some 120,000 clones in the sample; about 74% occur only once, and roughly 6% lies in the top ten. Study conclusions and caveats: With further analysis later on, most CMV-associated TCR beta chains appeared HLA-restricted. TCR beta V- and J-gene trimming, according to a later analysis, was linked to a missense DCLRE1C variant. In a later analysis, across HLA loci, associated TCR counts were highest for DRB1, lowest for HLA-C. For cytomegalovirus status, the classifier reportedly gave diagnoses with high specificity and sensitivity.

The sequenced sample consisted of PBMCs. This receptor was taken from a woman aged 45-65 years in good health and CMV-seropositive. V gene TRBV25-1 combines with J gene TRBJ2-2; TRBD1 is a possible D gene (7 bases). The CDR3 coding sequence is TGTGCCAGCAGTGAGGACTCTGGTGGCAGGGGGGCCGGGGAGCTGTTTTTT. Amino acids: CASSEDSGGRGAGELFF.